The entry below gives a single T cell receptor (beta chain) sequence along with its context. Profiled with immunoSEQ multiplex PCR; TCRdb holds only in-frame clones, not every one. This sample has over 70,000 clones, with about 88% found just once. The data belong to a study of control samples from healthy donors and cancer patients. The V segment lost 5 bases and the J segment 10 bases; nucleotides outside the gene matches: 9. This CDR3 spans 13 amino acids. This TCR came from a woman aged 45-65 years with colorectal cancer. The chain recombines TRBV12-3 or TRBV12-4 with TRBJ1-2; 8 positions match TRBD1. The specimen sequenced was PBMCs. The chain's CDR3 is CASSRRQGSDYTF. CDR3 DNA sequence: TGTGCCAGCAGTCGACGACAGGGGTCGGACTACACCTTC.